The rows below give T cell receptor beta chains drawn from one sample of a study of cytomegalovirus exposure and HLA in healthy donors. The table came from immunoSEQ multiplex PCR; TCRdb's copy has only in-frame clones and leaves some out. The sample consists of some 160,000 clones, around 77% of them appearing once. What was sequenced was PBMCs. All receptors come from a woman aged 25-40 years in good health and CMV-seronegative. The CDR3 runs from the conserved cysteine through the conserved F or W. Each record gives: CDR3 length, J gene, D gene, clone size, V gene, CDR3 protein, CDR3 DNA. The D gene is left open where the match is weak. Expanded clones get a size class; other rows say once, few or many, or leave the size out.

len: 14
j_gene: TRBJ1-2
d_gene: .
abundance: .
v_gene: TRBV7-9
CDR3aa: CASSLGGGNYGYTF
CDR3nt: TGTGCCAGCAGCTTAGGGGGGGGGAACTATGGCTACACCTTC

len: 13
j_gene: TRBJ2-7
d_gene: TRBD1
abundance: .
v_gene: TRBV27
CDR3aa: CASPDRGGPEQYF
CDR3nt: TGTGCCAGCCCGGACAGGGGAGGACCCGAGCAGTACTTC

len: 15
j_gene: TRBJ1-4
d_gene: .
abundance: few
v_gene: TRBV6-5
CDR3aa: CASGRRATTNEKLFF
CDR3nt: TGTGCCAGTGGGAGGAGGGCCACAACTAATGAAAAACTGTTTTTT

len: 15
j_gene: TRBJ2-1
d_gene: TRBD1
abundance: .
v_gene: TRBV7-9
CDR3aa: CASKGAAETYNEQFF
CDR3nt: TGTGCCAGCAAGGGGGCGGCTGAAACCTACAATGAGCAGTTCTTC

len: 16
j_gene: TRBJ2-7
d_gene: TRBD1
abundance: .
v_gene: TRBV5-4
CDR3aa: CASSSLQGKRTYEQYF
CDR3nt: TGTGCCAGCAGCTCACTACAGGGGAAGAGGACCTACGAGCAGTACTTC

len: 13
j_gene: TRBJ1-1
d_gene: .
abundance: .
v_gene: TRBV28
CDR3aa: CASSPVRDTEAFF
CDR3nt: TGTGCCAGCAGCCCGGTCAGGGACACTGAAGCTTTCTTT

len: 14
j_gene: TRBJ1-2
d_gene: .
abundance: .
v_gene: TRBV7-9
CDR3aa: CASSFGREGYGYTF
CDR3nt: TGTGCCAGCAGCTTCGGCAGGGAAGGGTATGGCTACACCTTC

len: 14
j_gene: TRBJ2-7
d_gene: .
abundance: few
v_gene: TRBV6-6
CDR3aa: CASSYGVSSYEQYF
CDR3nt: TGTGCCAGCAGTTACGGAGTTAGCTCCTACGAGCAGTACTTC

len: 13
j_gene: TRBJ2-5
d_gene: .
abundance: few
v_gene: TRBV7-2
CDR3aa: CASSLTLGETQYF
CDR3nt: TGTGCCAGCAGCTTGACTCTCGGTGAGACCCAGTACTTC

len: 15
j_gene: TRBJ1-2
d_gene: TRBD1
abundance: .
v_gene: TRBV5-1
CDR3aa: CASSPGQAPNYGYTF
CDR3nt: TGCGCCAGCAGCCCCGGACAGGCCCCCAACTATGGCTACACCTTC

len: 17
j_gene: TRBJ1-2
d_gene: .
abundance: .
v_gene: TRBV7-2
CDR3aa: CASSTQASESNFYGYTF
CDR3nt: TGTGCCAGCAGCACCCAGGCGTCAGAAAGTAACTTCTATGGCTACACCTTC

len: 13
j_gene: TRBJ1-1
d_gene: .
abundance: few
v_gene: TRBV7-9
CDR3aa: CASSLEGGTEAFF
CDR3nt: TGTGCCAGCAGCCTGGAAGGGGGCACTGAAGCTTTCTTT

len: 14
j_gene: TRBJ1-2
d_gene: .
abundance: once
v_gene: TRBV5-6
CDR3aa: CASSWVSGPYGYTF
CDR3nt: TGTGCCAGCAGCTGGGTTTCAGGGCCCTATGGCTACACCTTC

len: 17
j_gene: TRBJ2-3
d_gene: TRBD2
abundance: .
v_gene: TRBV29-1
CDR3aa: CSVVFGGRGSGADTQYF
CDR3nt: TGCAGCGTGGTATTCGGCGGGAGAGGTAGCGGCGCAGATACGCAGTATTTT

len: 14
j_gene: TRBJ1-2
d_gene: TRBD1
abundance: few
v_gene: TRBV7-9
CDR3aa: CASSRGQGLGGYTF
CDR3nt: TGTGCCAGCAGCAGGGGGCAGGGACTAGGTGGCTACACCTTC

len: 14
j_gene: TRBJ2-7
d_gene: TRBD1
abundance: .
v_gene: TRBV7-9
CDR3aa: CASSEQGTPYEQYF
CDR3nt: TGTGCCAGCAGCGAACAGGGGACCCCCTACGAGCAGTACTTC

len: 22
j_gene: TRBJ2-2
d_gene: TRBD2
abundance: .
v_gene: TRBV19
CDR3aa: CASGTPPPGLAGGKLLRKELFF
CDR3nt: TGTGCCAGTGGTACCCCTCCTCCGGGACTAGCGGGAGGGAAATTGTTAAGGAAGGAGCTGTTTTTT

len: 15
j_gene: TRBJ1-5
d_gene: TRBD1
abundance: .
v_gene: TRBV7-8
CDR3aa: CASSMGQGRNQPQHF
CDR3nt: TGTGCCAGCAGCATGGGACAGGGTCGTAATCAGCCCCAGCATTTT

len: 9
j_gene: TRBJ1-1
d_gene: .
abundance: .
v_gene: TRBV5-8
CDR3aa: CASSLEAFF
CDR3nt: TGTGCCAGCAGCCTTGAAGCTTTCTTT

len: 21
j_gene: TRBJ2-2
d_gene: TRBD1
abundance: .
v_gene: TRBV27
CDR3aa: CASSLTPGTGGGWSYTGELFF
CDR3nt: TGTGCCAGCAGTTTGACCCCCGGGACAGGGGGCGGCTGGAGTTACACCGGGGAGCTGTTTTTT

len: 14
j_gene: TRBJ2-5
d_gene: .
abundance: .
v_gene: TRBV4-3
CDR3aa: CASSQVGGEETQYF
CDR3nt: TGCGCCAGCAGCCAAGTCGGGGGAGAGGAGACCCAGTACTTC

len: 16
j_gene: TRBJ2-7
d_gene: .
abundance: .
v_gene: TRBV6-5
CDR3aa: CASSYWAGDGLYEQYF
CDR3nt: TGTGCCAGCAGTTACTGGGCAGGGGATGGTCTCTACGAGCAGTACTTC

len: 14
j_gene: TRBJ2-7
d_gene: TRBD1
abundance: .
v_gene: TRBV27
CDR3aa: CASSFRDRRAEQYF
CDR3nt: TGTGCCAGCAGTTTTAGGGACAGGAGAGCCGAGCAGTACTTC

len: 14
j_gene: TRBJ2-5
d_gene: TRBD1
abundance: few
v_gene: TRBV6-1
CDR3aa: CASSRGTGQETQYF
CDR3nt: TGTGCCAGCAGCCGAGGGACAGGGCAAGAGACCCAGTACTTC

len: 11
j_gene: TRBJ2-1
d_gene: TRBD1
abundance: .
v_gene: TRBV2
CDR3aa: CASTAGTGLFF
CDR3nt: TGTGCCAGCACAGCCGGGACAGGGCTGTTCTTC

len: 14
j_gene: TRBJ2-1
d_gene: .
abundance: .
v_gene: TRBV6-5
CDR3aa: CASSLQGLSGEQFF
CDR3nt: TGTGCCAGCAGCCTACAGGGCCTAAGTGGTGAGCAGTTCTTC

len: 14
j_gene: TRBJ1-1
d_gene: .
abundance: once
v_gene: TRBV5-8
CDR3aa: CASSLGGLGTEAFF
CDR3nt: TGTGCCAGCAGCCTCGGGGGGCTTGGGACTGAAGCTTTCTTT

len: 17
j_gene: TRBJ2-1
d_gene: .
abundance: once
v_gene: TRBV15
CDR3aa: CATSRDLPQGSYNEQFF
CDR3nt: TGTGCCACCAGCAGAGATCTCCCGCAGGGCTCGTACAATGAGCAGTTCTTC